The rows below give T cell receptor beta chains drawn from one sample of a study of blood T cells in healthy people across ages. TCRdb reprocessed the 5' RACE reads with MiXCR, giving one entry per CDR3 protein. The sample shows 720,000 or so distinct CDR3 sequences, 40% to 45% of them seen only once. Material: blood. These receptors all stem from a man older than 75 in good health. CDR3s include the opening cysteine and the closing phenylalanine or tryptophan. The order of the fields is J gene, D gene, clone size, V gene, CDR3 protein, CDR3 DNA. The D gene is left open where the match is weak. Size is stated for part of the rows, as once, few or many counts, or as a class when the clone is expanded.

j_call: TRBJ2-1
d_call: TRBD1
clone_size: -
v_call: TRBV4-1
cdr3_aa: CASSPRDRVNEQFF
cdr3_nt: TGCGCCAGCAGCCCAAGGGACAGGGTCAATGAGCAGTTCTTC

j_call: TRBJ1-6
d_call: -
clone_size: -
v_call: TRBV5-1
cdr3_aa: CASSYDRNNSPLHF
cdr3_nt: TGCGCCAGCAGCTACGACAGGAATAATTCACCCCTCCACTTT

j_call: TRBJ2-3
d_call: -
clone_size: many
v_call: TRBV29-1
cdr3_aa: CSVVGTPLDTQYF
cdr3_nt: TGCAGCGTTGTTGGGACTCCACTAGATACGCAGTATTTT

j_call: TRBJ1-2
d_call: -
clone_size: -
v_call: TRBV27
cdr3_aa: CASSLSRGYGYTF
cdr3_nt: TGTGCCAGCAGTTTATCTAGGGGATATGGCTACACCTTC

j_call: TRBJ2-1
d_call: TRBD1
clone_size: few
v_call: TRBV6-2/TRBV6-3
cdr3_aa: CASSYDRGAFNEQFF
cdr3_nt: TGTGCCAGCAGTTACGACAGGGGTGCTTTCAATGAGCAGTTCTTC

j_call: TRBJ2-3
d_call: TRBD2
clone_size: -
v_call: TRBV4-2
cdr3_aa: CASSQDAGVGTDTRYF
cdr3_nt: TGTGCCAGCAGCCAAGATGCGGGAGTTGGCACAGATACGCGGTATTTT

j_call: TRBJ2-3
d_call: TRBD2
clone_size: many
v_call: TRBV20-1
cdr3_aa: CRVLPGTRAPLGTDTQYF
cdr3_nt: TGCAGGGTACTTCCCGGGACTAGAGCCCCCTTGGGCACAGATACGCAGTATTTT

j_call: TRBJ2-7
d_call: -
clone_size: -
v_call: TRBV20-1
cdr3_aa: CSARDRAREQYF
cdr3_nt: TGCAGTGCTAGAGATCGTGCTCGCGAGCAGTACTTC

j_call: TRBJ1-6
d_call: -
clone_size: -
v_call: TRBV7-6
cdr3_aa: CASSPQGSNNSPLHF
cdr3_nt: TGTGCCAGCAGCCCACAGGGATCAAATAATTCACCCCTCCACTTT

j_call: TRBJ1-5
d_call: -
clone_size: few
v_call: TRBV7-2
cdr3_aa: CASSLDGQQPQHF
cdr3_nt: TGTGCCAGCAGCTTAGATGGACAGCAGCCCCAGCATTTT

j_call: TRBJ2-5
d_call: -
clone_size: many
v_call: TRBV13
cdr3_aa: CASSVGGIETQYF
cdr3_nt: TGTGCCAGCAGCGTAGGCGGGATTGAGACCCAGTACTTC

j_call: TRBJ2-1
d_call: TRBD2
clone_size: -
v_call: TRBV20-1
cdr3_aa: CSAKSPSGNNEQFF
cdr3_nt: TGCAGTGCCAAAAGCCCTAGCGGAAACAATGAGCAGTTCTTC

j_call: TRBJ1-2
d_call: -
clone_size: many
v_call: TRBV29-1
cdr3_aa: CSVQVERINYGYTF
cdr3_nt: TGCAGCGTTCAGGTTGAAAGAATCAACTATGGCTACACCTTC

j_call: TRBJ1-4
d_call: -
clone_size: -
v_call: TRBV6-1
cdr3_aa: CASSEPGLTNEKLFF
cdr3_nt: TGTGCCAGCAGTGAACCGGGGTTAACTAATGAAAAACTGTTTTTT

j_call: TRBJ1-5
d_call: TRBD1
clone_size: -
v_call: TRBV5-5
cdr3_aa: CASSRTGFGQPQHF
cdr3_nt: TGTGCCAGCAGCAGGACAGGGTTCGGTCAGCCCCAGCATTTT

j_call: TRBJ2-1
d_call: TRBD2
clone_size: -
v_call: TRBV6-2/TRBV6-3
cdr3_aa: CATEILLAGESGQFF
cdr3_nt: TGTGCCACCGAAATCCTACTAGCGGGAGAGTCCGGGCAGTTCTTC

j_call: TRBJ2-7
d_call: -
clone_size: -
v_call: TRBV20-1
cdr3_aa: CSARGRATDEQYF
cdr3_nt: TGCAGTGCTAGAGGGAGGGCTACGGACGAGCAGTACTTC

j_call: TRBJ1-6
d_call: -
clone_size: -
v_call: TRBV7-2
cdr3_aa: CASSSRTVPNSPLHF
cdr3_nt: TGTGCCAGCAGCTCCCGGACTGTCCCCAATTCACCCCTCCACTTT

j_call: TRBJ2-5
d_call: TRBD2
clone_size: few
v_call: TRBV4-2
cdr3_aa: CASRPGLAGEGETQYF
cdr3_nt: TGTGCCAGCAGGCCGGGACTAGCGGGAGAAGGCGAGACCCAGTACTTC

j_call: TRBJ1-2
d_call: TRBD1
clone_size: -
v_call: TRBV13
cdr3_aa: CASSPQDRGRYGYTF
cdr3_nt: TGTGCCAGCAGCCCTCAGGACAGGGGGAGATATGGCTACACCTTC

j_call: TRBJ2-3
d_call: -
clone_size: -
v_call: TRBV12-5
cdr3_aa: CASGSQLVGVDTQYF
cdr3_nt: TGTGCTAGTGGTTCCCAACTAGTGGGAGTTGATACGCAGTATTTT

j_call: TRBJ2-5
d_call: TRBD2
clone_size: -
v_call: TRBV20-1
cdr3_aa: CSATNPGLVKETQYF
cdr3_nt: TGCAGTGCAACTAACCCAGGACTAGTGAAGGAGACCCAGTACTTC

j_call: TRBJ2-3
d_call: -
clone_size: -
v_call: TRBV15
cdr3_aa: CATSRGQTSTDTQYF
cdr3_nt: TGTGCCACCAGCAGAGGGCAGACTAGCACAGATACGCAGTATTTT

j_call: TRBJ1-4
d_call: -
clone_size: many
v_call: TRBV14
cdr3_aa: CASSQQSRGEKLFF
cdr3_nt: TGTGCCAGCAGCCAACAGTCTAGGGGGGAAAAACTGTTTTTT

j_call: TRBJ1-5
d_call: -
clone_size: -
v_call: TRBV6-2/TRBV6-3
cdr3_aa: CASSYGLMPQHF
cdr3_nt: TGTGCCAGCAGTTACGGGCTGATGCCCCAGCATTTT

j_call: TRBJ2-1
d_call: TRBD2
clone_size: -
v_call: TRBV7-2
cdr3_aa: CASSTSGATIENEQFF
cdr3_nt: TGTGCCAGCAGCACTAGCGGGGCAACGATTGAGAATGAGCAGTTCTTC

j_call: TRBJ2-7
d_call: TRBD2
clone_size: few
v_call: TRBV28
cdr3_aa: CASSKGTRYSYEQYF
cdr3_nt: TGTGCCAGCAGCAAGGGGACTAGATATAGCTACGAGCAGTACTTC

j_call: TRBJ2-1
d_call: -
clone_size: few
v_call: TRBV7-6
cdr3_aa: CASSLIGGQNEQFF
cdr3_nt: TGTGCCAGCAGCTTAATAGGTGGGCAGAATGAGCAGTTCTTC

j_call: TRBJ2-3
d_call: TRBD2
clone_size: few
v_call: TRBV7-2
cdr3_aa: CASRGRVAGDTDTQYF
cdr3_nt: TGTGCCAGCAGGGGAAGGGTAGCGGGTGACACAGATACGCAGTATTTT

j_call: TRBJ2-7
d_call: TRBD2
clone_size: -
v_call: TRBV30
cdr3_aa: CAWSKGLVYF
cdr3_nt: TGTGCCTGGAGTAAGGGACTAGTGTACTTC

j_call: TRBJ2-7
d_call: TRBD2
clone_size: few
v_call: TRBV27
cdr3_aa: CASSLYGGNEQYF
cdr3_nt: TGTGCCAGCAGTTTATACGGGGGGAACGAGCAGTACTTC

j_call: TRBJ1-3
d_call: -
clone_size: -
v_call: TRBV27
cdr3_aa: CASSPGATRGNTIYF
cdr3_nt: TGTGCCAGCAGTCCGGGGGCGACCCGGGGAAACACCATATATTTT